This T cell receptor beta chain emerged from a study of shared clonotypes between healthy human individuals. Study-wide background: With ages of 18 to 49, the donors were a couple of women and three men. CD4 naive cells filled three plates per donor, CD4 memory three, CD8 naive two and CD8 memory one.

Evenly divided among several immunoSEQ plates was the genomic DNA of each subset. Generated by immunoSEQ multiplex PCR, the TCRdb table keeps only in-frame clones and is missing some. The table lists about 960,000 clones, less than 85% of them singletons. Donors included only healthy HIV-negative adults lacking recent acute infections or vaccinations. This receptor was obtained from a man aged 18 to 35 in good health. Input material: memory CD4+ T cells sorted from blood. Subset described: CD45RA-negative fraction.

The CDR3, as DNA: TGCGCCAGCAGCTTGGCCCACAGACAAGAGACCCAGTACTTC. This sequence encodes CASSLAHRQETQYF. The rearrangement links TRBV5-1 to TRBJ2-5; D gene ambiguous. Between the trimmed V and J ends, which lost 0 bases and 2 bases, there was a span of 8 bases. The CDR3 length is 14 residues. Germline CDR1 SGHRS, CDR2 YFSETQ.